One sample yielded the 26 T cell receptor beta chains listed below, sequenced in a study of blood T cell repertoires in COVID-19. Sequencing used immunoSEQ multiplex PCR; TCRdb keeps in-frame clones, though not all of them. Counted here are approximately 35,000 clones, around 93% occurring once; the ten biggest clones make up about 10%. Sequencing was performed on peripheral blood. The receptors originated from a human donor with active COVID-19. The donor label of this sample is uncertain.

The chain links TRBV19 to TRBJ2-1, with 15 bases identical to TRBD2. Germline CDR1 reads LNHDA; CDR2 reads SQIVND (reference sequence). This CDR3 has 19 amino acids. Germline trimming cut 4 bases from V and 1 base from J; bases unmatched to any gene: 8. The DNA for the CDR3 is TGTGCCAGTAGTAGGGGACTAGCGGGAGGTCTCACTTCCTACAATGAGCAGTTCTTC. It translates to CASSRGLAGGLTSYNEQFF.

The chain uses TRBV5-1 and TRBJ1-1; a weak D match, TRBD1 (5 bases). The CDR3 extends over 13 amino acids. CDR1 is SGHRS and CDR2 is YFSETQ in the germline V gene. V was clipped by 4 bases and J by 7 bases, with 14 bases between them. The CDR3 here is CASSTLTDNEAFF. For the CDR3, the DNA is TGCGCCAGCAGCACCCTGACAGATAATGAAGCTTTCTTT.

A few counts support this clone. The chain uses TRBV6-6 and TRBJ2-2; TRBD1 agrees at 8 bases. CDR1 is MNHNY and CDR2 is SVGAGI in the germline V gene (reference sequence). Germline trimming cut 4 bases from V and 6 bases from J; bases unmatched to any gene: 4. CDR3 length equals 14 residues. CDR3 nucleotide sequence: TGTGCCAGCAGTTCCCCAGGGGGCCCCGGGGAGCTGTTTTTT. Residues: CASSSPGGPGELFF.

This clone was counted once. The V and J genes are TRBV27 and TRBJ2-1; 10 bases align to TRBD2. V dropped 5 bases and J dropped 5; count of bases not matched to a gene: 9. CDR1 MNHEY and CDR2 SMNVEV come from the germline V gene (reference sequence). The CDR3 is 16 amino acids. CDR3 bases: TGTGCCAGCAGTCAAATCCGGACTAGCGGAAACAATGAGCAGTTCTTC. It translates to CASSQIRTSGNNEQFF.

This chain's CDR3 is CAWSDLASGRGANVLTF. The CDR3 DNA sequence: TGTGCCTGGAGTGACCTAGCGTCTGGGCGGGGGGCCAACGTCCTGACTTTC. V gene TRBV30 combines with J gene TRBJ2-6, with a tentative D call TRBD2 (6 bases). CDR3 length: 17 residues. CDR1 is GTSNPN and CDR2 is SVGIG in the germline V gene (reference sequence). Trimming took 1 base from V and 4 from J, leaving 17 bases between them. The whole variable domain, filled in from reference TRBV30 and TRBJ2-6, reads SQTIHQWPATLVQPVGSPLSLECTVEGTSNPNLYWYRQAAGRGLQLLFYSVGIGQISSEVPQNLSASRPQDRQFILSSKKLLLSDSGFYLCAWSDLASGRGANVLTFGAGSRLTVL.

The genes are TRBV6-5 and TRBJ1-1; a weak D match, TRBD1 (6 bases). CDR3 size: 11 residues. Germline loops: CDR1 MNHEY, CDR2 SVGAGI. Trimming removed 6 bases at V and 8 bases at J, with 10 bases between. This CDR3 reads CASRSQGEAFF. As DNA, the CDR3 is TGTGCCAGCAGGTCACAGGGAGAAGCTTTCTTT.

The CDR3 DNA follows: TGTGCCAGCAGTTTGCAGGACCCGGGAGCCCTCTATGGCTACACCTTC. Encoded protein: CASSLQDPGALYGYTF. The chain couples TRBV28 to TRBJ1-2; D uncertain. Trimming left V 3 bases short and J 4 bases short, with 18 bases between. The CDR3 is 16 amino acids. CDR1 and CDR2 (germline): MDHEN, SYDVKM.

In this sample, this clone is medium-sized (0.01 to 0.1%). The V and J genes are TRBV7-9 and TRBJ1-6; D is undetermined. With 7 bases removed from V and 9 bases from J, the gap between germline ends came to 10 bases. The CDR3 covers 12 residues. Germline V lookup: CDR1 SEHNR, CDR2 FQNEAQ (reference sequence). The CDR3 loop reads CASTLGGSPLHF. Written as DNA, the CDR3 is TGTGCCAGCACCTTGGGAGGTTCACCCCTCCACTTT.

In regard to this clone: The limits of the CDR3 on the DNA are not certain, so only TCRdb's listed CDR3 is given. The V and J genes are TRBV28 and TRBJ2-4; the D call of TRBD2 is as the table states it, not checked on the DNA. The germline V gene encodes CDR1 MDHEN and CDR2 SYDVKM. The length of the CDR3 is 20 amino acids, counting both ends. CDR3 in amino acids: CASSSSVPTRPNLAKNIQYF.

The chain uses TRBV30 and TRBJ1-5; possible D gene TRBD1, 5 bases. Per germline, CDR1 GTSNPN and CDR2 SVGIG (reference sequence). Trimming removed 2 bases at V and 5 bases at J, with 10 bases between. There are 13 residues in the CDR3. In DNA form, the CDR3 reads TGTGCCTGGAGTACGGGGGTCCATCAGCCCCAGCATTTT. Its protein is CAWSTGVHQPQHF.

This rearrangement joins TRBV19 to TRBJ2-2, with 7 bases fitting TRBD1. Germline trimming cut 2 bases from V and 1 base from J; bases unmatched to any gene: 4. Germline V gene lookup returns CDR1 LNHDA and CDR2 SQIVND (reference sequence). The CDR3 spans 16 residues. The CDR3 DNA sequence: TGTGCCAGTAGTATAACGGGACAGCTGAACACCGGGGAGCTGTTTTTT. The encoded protein is CASSITGQLNTGELFF.

In DNA form, the CDR3 reads TGTGCCAGCAGTTTATGGTTGGAGACTGAAGCTTTCTTT. Translated, it gives CASSLWLETEAFF. The V gene is TRBV27, the J gene TRBJ1-1; D remains unclear. Germline V gene data show CDR1 as MNHEY and CDR2 as SMNVEV (reference sequence). The CDR3 has 13 residues. V was pared by 1 base and J by 5 bases, with 8 bases between.

The V call is TRBV7-9, the J call TRBJ1-1, with D possibly TRBD1 on 5 matching bases. V lost 5 bases, J lost 10 bases, and 14 bases lay in between. There are 12 residues in the CDR3. CDR1 SEHNR and CDR2 FQNEAQ come from the germline V gene (reference sequence). CDR3 protein: CASSLTESGAFF. The CDR3 DNA follows: TGTGCCAGCAGCCTGACAGAAAGTGGAGCTTTCTTT. Based on the CDR3 plus reference TRBV7-9 and TRBJ1-1, the full variable domain is DTGVSQNPRHKITKRGQNVTFRCDPISEHNRLYWYRQTLGQGPEFLTYFQNEAQLEKSRLLSDRFSAERPKGSFSTLEIQRTEQGDSAMYLCASSLTESGAFFGQGTRLTVV.

The chain is built from TRBV25-1 and TRBJ2-5, with D tentatively TRBD1 (6 bases). Per the germline V gene, CDR1 is MGHDK and CDR2 is SYGVNS. V was shortened by 3 bases and J by 3 bases, with 20 bases between the two germline ends. The CDR3 contains 17 residues. CDR3 amino acids: CASSDSGEGPSKETQYF. CDR3 in DNA: TGTGCCAGCAGTGATTCAGGGGAAGGCCCCTCTAAAGAGACCCAGTACTTC.

V gene TRBV5-1 combines with J gene TRBJ2-3, with TRBD2 matching 8 bases. V was pared by 1 base and J by 2 bases, with 6 bases of the junction left unmatched. The CDR3 runs 16 residues. The germline gives CDR1 SGHRS, CDR2 YFSETQ. The CDR3 DNA follows: TGCGCCAGCAGCTTGACCCTAGCGGGTCACACAGATACGCAGTATTTT. Encoded protein: CASSLTLAGHTDTQYF.

V usage is TRBV7-6 and J usage is TRBJ2-7; possibly TRBD2 for D (7 bases). Trimming removed 5 bases at V and 3 bases at J, with 23 bases between. The CDR3 extends over 17 amino acids. Per germline, CDR1 SGHVS and CDR2 FNYEAQ. CDR3: CASSQGSGAGGLYEQYF. In DNA form, the CDR3 reads TGTGCCAGCAGCCAAGGATCGGGGGCCGGGGGGCTCTACGAGCAGTACTTC. The complete variable domain, with remaining parts taken from reference TRBV7-6 and TRBJ2-7, reads GAGVSQSPRYKVTKRGQDVALRCDPISGHVSLYWYRQALGQGPEFLTYFNYEAQQDKSGLPNDRFSAERPEGSISTLTIQRTEQRDSAMYRCASSQGSGAGGLYEQYFGPGTRLTVT.

This rearrangement joins TRBV19 to TRBJ2-7, with 8 positions matching TRBD2. The CDR3 has 14 residues. CDR1 is LNHDA, CDR2 SQIVND, per germline (reference sequence). Trimming took 2 bases from V and 7 from J; bases not matched to a gene: 7. In nucleotides, the CDR3 is TGTGCCAGTAGTATAACGGGAGGGCCAGGGGAGCAGTACTTC. Translated, it gives CASSITGGPGEQYF.

This sequence joins TRBV7-2 and TRBJ1-2, with 7 bases identical to TRBD1. Germline CDR1 is SGHTA and CDR2 is FQGNSA. With V trimmed by 4 bases and J by 6 bases, 8 bases remained unmatched. CDR3 length equals 14 residues. CDR3: CASSSSQGPHGYTF. In nucleotides, the CDR3 is TGTGCCAGCAGCTCCTCACAGGGGCCGCATGGCTACACCTTC.

J is TRBJ2-6 and V is TRBV4-1, with D tentatively TRBD2 (6 bases). Germline V gene sequence: CDR1 MGHRA, CDR2 YSYEKL. CDR3 size: 17 residues. Between the trimmed V and J ends, which lost 0 bases and 0 bases, there was a span of 9 bases. The CDR3 nucleotides are TGCGCCAGCAGCCAAGAAGGAGGGAACTCTGGGGCCAACGTCCTGACTTTC. This sequence encodes CASSQEGGNSGANVLTF.

This clone was observed once. The V gene is TRBV11-2, the J gene TRBJ2-1; 9 bases fit TRBD2. Germline CDR1 SGHAT, CDR2 FQNNGV. Trimming took 2 bases from V and 9 from J; bases not matched to a gene: 8. The CDR3 spans 15 residues. As DNA, the CDR3 is TGTGCCAGCAGCTTAATCCGCGGGAGGGCGGCTGAGCAGTTCTTC. Translated: CASSLIRGRAAEQFF.

This clone appeared a few times. This sequence joins TRBV6-2 or TRBV6-3 and TRBJ2-3; D gene uncertain. Deletions cut 4 bases from V and 4 bases from J, with 6 bases between. Germline V gene sequence: CDR1 MNHEY, CDR2 SVGEGT. CDR3 size: 12 residues. The CDR3 nucleotides are TGTGCCAGCAGTTCTACTCCAGATACGCAGTATTTT. The encoded protein is CASSSTPDTQYF.

This clone occurred once. The J gene is TRBJ2-2, the V gene TRBV11-2; 11 nucleotides align to TRBD1. Germline V CDR1 and CDR2: SGHAT, FQNNGV. CDR3 length equals 16 residues. V lost 5 bases to trimming and J lost 9 bases; unmatched junction nucleotides: 11. The CDR3 sequence: CASSPDRGLPDRELFF. The CDR3 region has the DNA TGTGCCAGCAGCCCGGACAGGGGGCTCCCCGACAGGGAGCTGTTTTTT.

The chain combines TRBV7-6 with TRBJ2-1; 7 bases are shared with TRBD2. Germline loops: CDR1 SGHVS, CDR2 FNYEAQ. CDR3 size: 19 residues. The ends lost 1 base at V and 0 bases at J; junction bases unmatched: 12. The CDR3 coding sequence is TGTGCCAGCAGCTTAGGATCTAGCGGAGTAACGAGCTCCTACAATGAGCAGTTCTTC. Protein sequence: CASSLGSSGVTSSYNEQFF.

A single count supports this clone. The chain recombines TRBV7-2 with TRBJ1-5; no clear D. Trimming took 0 bases from V and 4 from J, leaving 10 bases between them. The germline gives CDR1 SGHTA, CDR2 FQGNSA. The CDR3 runs to 15 residues. In DNA form, the CDR3 reads TGTGCCAGCAGCTTAGCGGCGGGGTGGAATCAGCCCCAGCATTTT. Its protein is CASSLAAGWNQPQHF.

This chain joins TRBV12-3 or TRBV12-4 and TRBJ2-3; no definite D call. There are 13 residues in the CDR3. With 8 bases removed from V and 4 bases from J, the gap between germline ends came to 13 bases. This CDR3 reads CASLVLPSDTQYF. CDR3 nucleotide sequence: TGTGCCAGCCTGGTACTACCCTCAGATACGCAGTATTTT.

V usage is TRBV5-5 and J usage is TRBJ2-3; 10 nucleotides align to TRBD2. The CDR3 is made up of 15 amino acids. Germline V CDR1 and CDR2: SGHKS, YYEKEE (reference sequence). With V trimmed by 3 bases and J by 2 bases, 3 bases remained unmatched. The chain's CDR3 is CASSSGLAVTDTQYF. As DNA, the CDR3 is TGTGCCAGCAGCTCTGGACTAGCGGTCACAGATACGCAGTATTTT.